One sample yielded the 9 T cell receptor beta chains listed below, sequenced in a study of blood T cell repertoires in COVID-19 (TCRdb year 2020). The library was obtained by the immunoSEQ multiplex PCR assay. Not all clones reach the TCRdb copy of this immuneACCESS table, which keeps in-frame sequences only. Checked studies attribute under half of the gap to unresolved V genes and leave the rest unexplained. The sample table shows approximately 220,000 clones, and approximately 91% are seen once. Roughly 0.69% of the sample lies in the top ten. Sequencing was performed on peripheral blood. The receptor source for this set is a man aged 35 to 55 with acute or convalescent COVID-19.

The chain uses TRBV4-2 and TRBJ2-3; TRBD2 agrees at 7 bases. Germline CDR1 is LGHNA and CDR2 is YNFKEQ. CDR3 length: 17 amino acids. The V and J ends lost 0 bases and 5 bases, in that order; junction bases with no gene match: 11. The CDR3 DNA sequence: TGTGCCAGCAGCCAAGATGGGGGGGAGGGCCTTGAAGATACGCAGTATTTT. It translates to CASSQDGGEGLEDTQYF.

The sample holds one count of this clone. The chain carries TRBV6-2 or TRBV6-3 and TRBJ2-3; 8 nucleotides align to TRBD2. The CDR3 is made up of 15 amino acids. The germline V gene encodes CDR1 MNHEY and CDR2 SVGEGT. The ends lost 6 bases at V and 5 bases at J; junction bases unmatched: 10. The CDR3: CASSHGGGQRDTQYF. The DNA for the CDR3 is TGTGCCAGCAGCCACGGGGGGGGCCAGAGAGATACGCAGTATTTT.

V and J are TRBV30 and TRBJ1-4; a possible D gene is TRBD1 (5 bases). The CDR3 runs 13 residues. The germline gives CDR1 GTSNPN, CDR2 SVGIG (reference sequence). The germline V and J ends were trimmed by 3 bases and 5 bases, with 10 bases remaining between them. Here the CDR3 DNA reads TGTGCCTGGAGGGCCCGGGGGAATGAAAAACTGTTTTTT. It encodes CAWRARGNEKLFF.

This sequence joins TRBV4-3 and TRBJ2-1; 10 positions agree with TRBD1. The junction had 3 bases not matched to a gene; V was cut back by 2 bases and J by 5 bases. The CDR3 length is 15 residues. Germline CDR1 and CDR2: LGHNA and YSLEER. This CDR3 is CASSQTDRGHNEQFF. The CDR3 DNA sequence: TGCGCCAGCAGCCAAACAGACAGGGGGCACAATGAGCAGTTCTTC.

The chain has TRBV27 and TRBJ1-5; D is unclear. V lost 6 bases, J lost 6 bases, and 12 bases lay in between. There are 13 residues in the CDR3. Germline CDR1 and CDR2: MNHEY and SMNVEV (reference sequence). The CDR3 bases are TGTGCCAGCAGAGAGGGTTGGGGTCAGCCCCAGCATTTT. Translated, it gives CASREGWGQPQHF.

The J gene is TRBJ2-1, the V gene TRBV2, with TRBD2 matching 12 bases. V shed 8 bases, J shed 4 bases, and the junction held 3 bases outside the gene matches. The CDR3 spans 14 residues. CDR1 is SNHLY, CDR2 FYNNEI, per germline. CDR3 region: CASGGLAGYNEQFF. Here the CDR3 DNA reads TGTGCCAGCGGAGGACTAGCGGGGTACAATGAGCAGTTCTTC.

The V and J genes are TRBV7-9 and TRBJ2-7; TRBD2 matches 11 bases. Trimming at V came to 2 bases and at J to 7 bases, leaving 19 bases not matched to a gene. There are 19 residues in the CDR3. Germline V gene data show CDR1 as SEHNR and CDR2 as FQNEAQ (reference sequence). CDR3 DNA: TGTGCCAGCAGCTTACCGACGACCGTACTAGCGGGAGCCCCACTGGAGCAGTACTTC. This sequence encodes CASSLPTTVLAGAPLEQYF.

The chain joins TRBV10-2 to TRBJ1-1; 7 bases agree with TRBD1. The CDR3 has 17 amino acids. Per the germline V gene, CDR1 is WSHSY and CDR2 is SAAADI. V lost 4 bases and J lost 4; bases outside the gene matches: 15. This chain's CDR3 is CASSGTPGQPGGTEAFF. The CDR3 region has the DNA TGCGCCAGCAGTGGGACCCCGGGACAGCCTGGTGGCACTGAAGCTTTCTTT.

The rearrangement joins TRBV30 to TRBJ1-5; unclear D gene. The germline V and J ends were trimmed by 0 bases and 1 base, with 13 bases remaining between them. The CDR3 has 16 amino acids. Germline CDR1 reads GTSNPN; CDR2 reads SVGIG (reference sequence). Here the CDR3 reads CAWSVRSAGSNQPQHF. The CDR3 DNA reads as TGTGCCTGGAGTGTACGATCGGCGGGAAGCAATCAGCCCCAGCATTTT.